The table lists the clone carrying this T cell receptor (beta chain) with many counts. Antigen specificity is unknown. The repertoire was sequenced with immunoSEQ multiplex PCR; TCRdb's copy has only in-frame clones and lacks some. The sample carries approximately 65,000 clones, roughly 80% recorded once. This sample was taken from a study of radiotherapy plus CTLA-4 blockade in lung cancer. Study findings and constraints: After radiotherapy and ipilimumab, tumor-derived clones expanded in peripheral blood.

Trimming took off 3 bases at V and 0 bases at J, with 10 bases between the two ends. CDR1 is SGDLS, CDR2 YYNGEE, per germline. The CDR3 length is 15 residues. The sequence was obtained from a human donor with non-small cell lung cancer who had a complete response to radiotherapy plus ipilimumab. This specimen consisted of peripheral blood, obtained from a patient treated with radiotherapy plus ipilimumab. The gene calls are TRBV9 and TRBJ1-3; D may be TRBD1 (5 bases). The CDR3 sequence: CASSAGLDSGNTIYF. DNA for the CDR3: TGTGCCAGCAGCGCGGGACTGGACTCTGGAAACACCATATATTTT.